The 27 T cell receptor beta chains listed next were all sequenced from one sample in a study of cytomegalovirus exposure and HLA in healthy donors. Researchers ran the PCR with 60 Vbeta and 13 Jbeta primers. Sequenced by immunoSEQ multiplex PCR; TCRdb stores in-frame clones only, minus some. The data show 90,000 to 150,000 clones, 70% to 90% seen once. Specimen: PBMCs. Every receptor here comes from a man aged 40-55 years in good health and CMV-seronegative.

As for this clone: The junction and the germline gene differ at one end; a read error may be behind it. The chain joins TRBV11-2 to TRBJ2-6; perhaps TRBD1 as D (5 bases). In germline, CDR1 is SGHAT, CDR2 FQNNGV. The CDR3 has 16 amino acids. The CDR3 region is CASSYRYLSGANGLTF. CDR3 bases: TGTGCCAGCAGCTACAGGTACCTCTCTGGGGCCAACGGCCTGACTTTC.

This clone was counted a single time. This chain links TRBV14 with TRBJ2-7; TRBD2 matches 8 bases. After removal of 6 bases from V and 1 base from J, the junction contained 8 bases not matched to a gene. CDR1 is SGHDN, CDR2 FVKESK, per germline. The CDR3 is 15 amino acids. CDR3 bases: TGTGCCAGCAGGAACAGCGGGAGTGTTTCCTACGAGCAGTACTTC. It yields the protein CASRNSGSVSYEQYF.

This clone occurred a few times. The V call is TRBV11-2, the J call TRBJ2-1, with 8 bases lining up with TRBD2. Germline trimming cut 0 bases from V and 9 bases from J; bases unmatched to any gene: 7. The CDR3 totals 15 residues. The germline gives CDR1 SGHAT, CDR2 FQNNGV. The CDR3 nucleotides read TGTGCCAGCAGCTTAGATCCCTACGGGGGGGGTGAGCAGTTCTTC. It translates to CASSLDPYGGGEQFF.

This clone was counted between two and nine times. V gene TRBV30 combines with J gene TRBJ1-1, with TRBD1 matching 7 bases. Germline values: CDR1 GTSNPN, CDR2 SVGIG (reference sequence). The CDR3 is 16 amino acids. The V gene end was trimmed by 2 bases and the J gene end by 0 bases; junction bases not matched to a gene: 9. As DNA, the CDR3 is TGTGCCTGGAGTTCCAGGGGACAGTTTCTGAACACTGAAGCTTTCTTT. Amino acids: CAWSSRGQFLNTEAFF.

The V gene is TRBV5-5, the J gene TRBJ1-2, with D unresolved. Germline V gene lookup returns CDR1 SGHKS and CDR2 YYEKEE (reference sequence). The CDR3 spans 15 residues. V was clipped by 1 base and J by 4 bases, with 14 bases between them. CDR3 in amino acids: CASSLFSEETYGYTF. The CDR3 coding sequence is TGTGCCAGCAGCTTGTTTAGTGAGGAAACCTATGGCTACACCTTC.

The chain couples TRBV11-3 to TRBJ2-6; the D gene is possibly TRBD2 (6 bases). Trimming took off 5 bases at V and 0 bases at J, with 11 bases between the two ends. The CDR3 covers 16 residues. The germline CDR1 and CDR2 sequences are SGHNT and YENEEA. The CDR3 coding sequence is TGTGCCAGCAGCCGAATGGGGGGCTCTGGGGCCAACGTCCTGACTTTC. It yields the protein CASSRMGGSGANVLTF.

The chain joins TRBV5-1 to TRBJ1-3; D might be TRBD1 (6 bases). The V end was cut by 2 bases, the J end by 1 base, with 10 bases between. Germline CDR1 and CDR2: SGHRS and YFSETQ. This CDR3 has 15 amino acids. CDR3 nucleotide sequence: TGCGCCAGCAGCTTCCAGGGGCAGTCTGGAAACACCATATATTTT. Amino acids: CASSFQGQSGNTIYF. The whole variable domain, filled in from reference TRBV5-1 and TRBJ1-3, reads KAGVTQTPRYLIKTRGQQVTLSCSPISGHRSVSWYQQTPGQGLQFLFEYFSETQRNKGNFPGRFSGRQFSNSRSEMNVSTLELGDSALYLCASSFQGQSGNTIYFGEGSWLTVV.

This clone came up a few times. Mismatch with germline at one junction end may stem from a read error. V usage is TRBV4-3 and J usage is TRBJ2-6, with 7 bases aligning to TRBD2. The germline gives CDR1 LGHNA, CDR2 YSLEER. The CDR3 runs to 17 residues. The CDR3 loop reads CASSQGLGGVGANGLTF. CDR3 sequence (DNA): TGCGCCAGCAGCCAGGGGTTGGGGGGGGTTGGGGCCAACGGCCTGACTTTC.

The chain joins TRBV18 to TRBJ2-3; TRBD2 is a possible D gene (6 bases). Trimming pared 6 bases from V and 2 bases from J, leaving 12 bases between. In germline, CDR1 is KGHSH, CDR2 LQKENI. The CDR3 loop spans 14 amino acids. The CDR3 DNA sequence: TGTGCCAGCTCGGTAGCGGAACACACAGATACGCAGTATTTT. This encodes CASSVAEHTDTQYF.

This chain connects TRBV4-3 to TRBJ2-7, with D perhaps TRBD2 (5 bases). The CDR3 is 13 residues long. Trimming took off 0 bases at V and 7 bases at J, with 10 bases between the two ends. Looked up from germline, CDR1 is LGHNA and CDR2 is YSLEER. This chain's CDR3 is CASSQDPPGEQYF. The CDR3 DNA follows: TGCGCCAGCAGCCAAGACCCGCCGGGGGAGCAGTACTTC.

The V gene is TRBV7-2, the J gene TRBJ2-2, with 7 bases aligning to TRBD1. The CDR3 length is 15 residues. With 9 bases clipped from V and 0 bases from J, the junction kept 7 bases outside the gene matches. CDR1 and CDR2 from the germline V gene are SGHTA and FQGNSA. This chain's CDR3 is CASEGQLANTGELFF. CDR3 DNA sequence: TGTGCCAGTGAGGGACAGCTTGCGAACACCGGGGAGCTGTTTTTT.

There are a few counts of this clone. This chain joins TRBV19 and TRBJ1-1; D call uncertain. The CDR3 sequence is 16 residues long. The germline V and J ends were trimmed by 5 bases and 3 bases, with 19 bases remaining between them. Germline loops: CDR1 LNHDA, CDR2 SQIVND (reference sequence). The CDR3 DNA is TGTGCCAGTAGTGCCCCCTTTGGACTGGGCGACACTGAAGCTTTCTTT. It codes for CASSAPFGLGDTEAFF.

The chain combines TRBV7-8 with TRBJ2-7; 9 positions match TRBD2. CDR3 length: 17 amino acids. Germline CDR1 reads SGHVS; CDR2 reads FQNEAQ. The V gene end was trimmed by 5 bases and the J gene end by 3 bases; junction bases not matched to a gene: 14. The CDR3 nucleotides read TGTGCCAGCAGCCCCCGAGGTAGCGGGGGCCTTCTCTACGAGCAGTACTTC. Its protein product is CASSPRGSGGLLYEQYF.

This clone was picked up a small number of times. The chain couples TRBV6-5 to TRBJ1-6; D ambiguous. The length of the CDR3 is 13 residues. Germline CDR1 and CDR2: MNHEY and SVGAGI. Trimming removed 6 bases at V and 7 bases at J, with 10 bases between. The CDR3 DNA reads TGTGCCAGCAGCGCCGGACTGAATTCACCCCTCCACTTT. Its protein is CASSAGLNSPLHF.

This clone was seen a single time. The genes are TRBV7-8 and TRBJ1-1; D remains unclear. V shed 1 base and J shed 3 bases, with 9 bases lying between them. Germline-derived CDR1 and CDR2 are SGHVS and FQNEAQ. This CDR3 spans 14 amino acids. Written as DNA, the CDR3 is TGTGCCAGCAGCTTAGATAAGAGGGACACTGAAGCTTTCTTT. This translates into CASSLDKRDTEAFF.

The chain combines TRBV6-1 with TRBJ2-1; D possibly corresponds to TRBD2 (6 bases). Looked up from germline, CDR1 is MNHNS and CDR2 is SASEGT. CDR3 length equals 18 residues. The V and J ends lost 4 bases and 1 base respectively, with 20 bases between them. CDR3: CASSVGTSALLSYNEQFF. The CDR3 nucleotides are TGTGCCAGCAGTGTTGGGACTTCCGCCTTACTTTCCTACAATGAGCAGTTCTTC.

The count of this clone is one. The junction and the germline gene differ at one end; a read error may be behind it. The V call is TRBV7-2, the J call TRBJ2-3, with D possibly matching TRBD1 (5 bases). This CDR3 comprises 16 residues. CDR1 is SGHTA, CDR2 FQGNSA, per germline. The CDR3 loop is CASSIARGLGTDTQYF. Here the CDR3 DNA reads TGTGCCAGCAGCATAGCAAGGGGCTTAGGCACAGATACGCAGTATTTT.

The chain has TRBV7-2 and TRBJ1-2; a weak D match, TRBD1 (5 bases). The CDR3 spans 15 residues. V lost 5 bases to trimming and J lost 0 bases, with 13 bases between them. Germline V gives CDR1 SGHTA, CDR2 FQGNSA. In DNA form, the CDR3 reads TGTGCCAGCAGCCCTCGGACATCCTCTAACTATGGCTACACCTTC. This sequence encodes CASSPRTSSNYGYTF.

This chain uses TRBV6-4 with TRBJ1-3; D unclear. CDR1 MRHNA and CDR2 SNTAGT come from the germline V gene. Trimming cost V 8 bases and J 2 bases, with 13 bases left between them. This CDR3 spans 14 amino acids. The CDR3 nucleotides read TGTGCCAGCGGTCCCGGTTTGACTGGAAACACCATATATTTT. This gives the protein CASGPGLTGNTIYF.

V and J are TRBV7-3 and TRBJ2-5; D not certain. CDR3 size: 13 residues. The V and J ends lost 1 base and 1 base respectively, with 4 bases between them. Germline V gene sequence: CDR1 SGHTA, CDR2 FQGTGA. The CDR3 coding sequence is TGTGCCAGCAGCTTAAACATCCAAGAGACCCAGTACTTC. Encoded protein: CASSLNIQETQYF.

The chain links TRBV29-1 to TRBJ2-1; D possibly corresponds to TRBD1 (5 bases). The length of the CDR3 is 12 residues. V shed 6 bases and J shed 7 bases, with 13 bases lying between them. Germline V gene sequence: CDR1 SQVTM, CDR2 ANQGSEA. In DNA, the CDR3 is TGCAGCGTCAGGGTTGGGAAGAATGAGCAGTTCTTC. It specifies CSVRVGKNEQFF.

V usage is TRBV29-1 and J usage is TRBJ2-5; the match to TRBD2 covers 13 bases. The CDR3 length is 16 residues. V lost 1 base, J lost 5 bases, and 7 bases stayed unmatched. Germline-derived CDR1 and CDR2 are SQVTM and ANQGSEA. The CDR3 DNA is TGCAGCGTTGAAGTACTAGCGGGAGGGCCCTCCGAGACCCAGTACTTC. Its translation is CSVEVLAGGPSETQYF. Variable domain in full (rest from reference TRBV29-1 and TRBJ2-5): SAVISQKPSRDICQRGTSLTIQCQVDSQVTMMFWYRQQPGQSLTLIATANQGSEATYESGFVIDKFPISRPNLTFSTLTVSNMSPEDSSIYLCSVEVLAGGPSETQYFGPGTRLLVL.

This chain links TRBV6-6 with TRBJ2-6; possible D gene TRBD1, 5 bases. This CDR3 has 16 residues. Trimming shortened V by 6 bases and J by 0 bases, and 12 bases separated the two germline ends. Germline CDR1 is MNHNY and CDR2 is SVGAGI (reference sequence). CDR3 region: CASRGRVSSGANVLTF. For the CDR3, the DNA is TGTGCCAGCAGGGGCAGGGTCAGCTCTGGGGCCAACGTCCTGACTTTC.

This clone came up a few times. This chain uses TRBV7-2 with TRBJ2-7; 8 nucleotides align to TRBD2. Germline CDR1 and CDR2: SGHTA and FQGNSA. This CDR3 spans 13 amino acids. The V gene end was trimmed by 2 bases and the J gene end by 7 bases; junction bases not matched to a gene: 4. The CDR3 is CASSLTSGLEQYF. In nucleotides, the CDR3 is TGTGCCAGCAGCTTAACTAGCGGCTTGGAGCAGTACTTC.

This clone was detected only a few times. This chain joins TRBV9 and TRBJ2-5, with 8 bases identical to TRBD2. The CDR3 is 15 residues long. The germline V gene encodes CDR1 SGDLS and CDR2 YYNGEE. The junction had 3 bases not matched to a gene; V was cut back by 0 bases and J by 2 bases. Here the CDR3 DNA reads TGTGCCAGCAGCGTAGGTATAGCGGGGCAAGAGACCCAGTACTTC. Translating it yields CASSVGIAGQETQYF.

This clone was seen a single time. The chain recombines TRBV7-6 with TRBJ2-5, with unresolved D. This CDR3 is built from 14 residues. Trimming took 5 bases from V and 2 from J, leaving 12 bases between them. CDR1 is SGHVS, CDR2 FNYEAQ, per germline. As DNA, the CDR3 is TGTGCCAGCAGCCCGACCCGAGGACAAGAGACCCAGTACTTC. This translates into CASSPTRGQETQYF.

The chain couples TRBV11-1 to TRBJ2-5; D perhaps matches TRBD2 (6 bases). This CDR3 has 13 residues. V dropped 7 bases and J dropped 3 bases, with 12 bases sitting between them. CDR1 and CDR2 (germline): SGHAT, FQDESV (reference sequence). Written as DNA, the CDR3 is TGTGCCAGCAACTTTCCGGGGGAAGAGACCCAGTACTTC. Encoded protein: CASNFPGEETQYF.